This TCR beta chain was recovered during a study of response to subunit inactivated influenza vaccine. Each CDR3 protein gets one entry after TCRdb re-called the RT-PCR reads with MiXCR. The sample includes hundreds of thousands of distinct CDR3 sequences, approximately 11% of them seen just once. This clonotype has a handful of counts. Its target is unknown. Trimming at V came to 4 bases and at J to 2 bases, leaving 11 bases not matched to a gene. The CDR3 length is 17 residues. CDR1 and CDR2 from the germline V gene are MDHEN and SYDVKM. Study-wide findings and caveats: The authors put forward the suggestion that each seasonal influenza vaccination may bring in only a limited number of new T cells.

The sequence came from a man aged 50 to 60 who received an inactivated influenza vaccine. This sequence joins TRBV28 and TRBJ2-7; 10 bases match TRBD1. Sample: PBMCs from blood, taken roughly 48 days after vaccination. CDR3 sequence (DNA): TGTGCCAGCAGTTATCATGGGGGGACAGGGGACACCTACGAGCAGTACTTC. As protein: CASSYHGGTGDTYEQYF.